This TCR beta chain was found in a study of T cell changes during pregnancy in multiple sclerosis. V was pared by 9 bases and J by 3 bases, with 15 bases between. This CDR3 region has 13 residues. Germline V gives CDR1 WSHSY, CDR2 SAAADI. TCRdb's copy holds only in-frame clones and misses some; the assay was immunoSEQ multiplex PCR. The data contain tens of thousands of clones, almost 95% of them seen just once; the ten biggest clones take up 0.75% to 0.85%. The genes are TRBV10-2 and TRBJ2-7, with D possibly TRBD2 on 5 matching bases. The receptor's source is a female donor with multiple sclerosis, enrolled in a pregnancy study. The sequenced sample was CD4+ T cells from peripheral blood mononuclear cells, obtained before pregnancy. CDR3 DNA: TGCGCCAGTGAGGGCCTTAGTAGCTACGAGCAGTACTTC. Amino acids: CASEGLSSYEQYF.